This TCR beta chain was retrieved from a study of cytomegalovirus exposure and HLA in healthy donors. Study-level findings and limits: In presence/absence analyses, roughly uniform sequencing depth across donors was assumed. A later analysis by the authors found several of the most significant clusters apparently linked to common viral pathogens.

With respect to this clone: Its target is unknown.

The CDR3 loop spans 12 amino acids. From germline, CDR1 is MNHNS and CDR2 SASEGT. The germline V and J ends were trimmed by 3 bases and 6 bases, with 8 bases remaining between them. With 60 Vbeta and 13 Jbeta primers, the PCR was carried out. Profiled with immunoSEQ multiplex PCR; TCRdb holds only in-frame clones, not every one. The sample lists around 150,000 clones; roughly 84% were seen once. The rearrangement uses TRBV6-1 and TRBJ1-2, with a weak D call TRBD1 (6 bases). Sequencing input: PBMCs. The clonotype comes from a man aged 18 to 29 in good health and CMV-seropositive. CDR3 nucleotides: TGTGCCAGCAGTGAGCGGGGGCATGGCTACACCTTC. Protein: CASSERGHGYTF.